The entry below gives a single T cell receptor beta chain sequence along with its context. This entry is derived from a study of STAT5B mutations in CD4+ large granular lymphocyte leukemia. Trimming left V 2 bases short and J 3 bases short, with 20 bases between. The CDR3 consists of 17 residues. Germline CDR1 and CDR2: MNHNS and SASEGT. The survey-level immunoSEQ assay was used. Sequenced by immunoSEQ multiplex PCR; TCRdb stores in-frame clones only, minus some. The sample yields about 30,000 clones, 79% seen once. The clonotype comes from a human donor in good health. Specimen: CD4+ T cells from blood buffy coats. This rearrangement joins TRBV6-1 to TRBJ2-7, with D tentatively TRBD1 (6 bases). CDR3 DNA sequence: TGTGCCAGCAGTGAACAACCCGGGACACTCGGATTCTACGAGCAGTACTTC. This codes for CASSEQPGTLGFYEQYF.